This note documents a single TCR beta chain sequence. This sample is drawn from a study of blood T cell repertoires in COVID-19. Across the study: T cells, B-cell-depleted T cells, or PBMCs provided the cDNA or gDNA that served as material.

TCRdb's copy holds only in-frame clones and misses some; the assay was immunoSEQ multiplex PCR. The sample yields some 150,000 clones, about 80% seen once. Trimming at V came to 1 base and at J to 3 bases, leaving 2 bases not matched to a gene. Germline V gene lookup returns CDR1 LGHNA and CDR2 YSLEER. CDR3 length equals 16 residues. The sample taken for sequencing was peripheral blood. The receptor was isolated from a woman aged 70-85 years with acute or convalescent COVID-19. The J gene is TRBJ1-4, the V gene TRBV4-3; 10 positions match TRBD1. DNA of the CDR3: TGCGCCAGCAGCCAAGGGGACAGGGGATCTAATGAAAAACTGTTTTTT. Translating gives CASSQGDRGSNEKLFF.